These T cell receptor beta chains were read from a single sample in a study of cytomegalovirus exposure and HLA in healthy donors. Assay: immunoSEQ multiplex PCR; the TCRdb copy retains only in-frame clones and omits some. Of 200,000 or so clones in the sample, approximately 81% were seen once. The specimen was PBMCs. The receptors derive from a man over 45 in good health and CMV-seronegative. The CDR3 runs from the conserved cysteine through the conserved F or W. D genes are given only for firm matches. The size field is filled for only some rows; it gives once, few, many or a size class.

- | - | TRBJ1-1 | TRBV7-2 | CASSYSGGGSEAFF | TGTGCCAGCAGCTACTCCGGGGGAGGGTCTGAAGCTTTCTTT
- | once | TRBJ1-3 | TRBV5-6 | CASSLAPGGNTIYF | TGTGCCAGCAGCTTGGCGCCAGGGGGAAACACCATATATTTT
- | - | TRBJ2-3 | TRBV5-6 | CASSHGTRNTQYF | TGTGCCAGCAGCCACGGGACACGCAATACGCAGTATTTT
- | - | TRBJ2-5 | TRBV18 | CASSLESGETQYF | TGTGCCAGCTCACTAGAGTCTGGAGAGACCCAGTACTTC
TRBD1 | - | TRBJ1-2 | TRBV2 | CASWDRGPYGYTF | TGTGCCTCCTGGGACAGGGGGCCCTATGGCTACACCTTC
TRBD2 | - | TRBJ2-1 | TRBV5-1 | CASKTSGAYNEQFF | TGCGCCAGCAAAACTAGCGGGGCCTACAATGAGCAGTTCTTC
TRBD1 | - | TRBJ1-5 | TRBV4-3 | CASSQAPQGAGSNQPQHF | TGCGCCAGCAGCCAAGCCCCCCAGGGGGCAGGTAGCAATCAGCCCCAGCATTTT
- | - | TRBJ2-3 | TRBV7-9 | CASSLEGRVVTDTQYF | TGTGCCAGCAGCTTAGAGGGCAGGGTAGTCACAGATACGCAGTATTTT
TRBD2 | - | TRBJ2-7 | TRBV7-2 | CASSSRSGGFYEQYF | TGTGCCAGCAGCTCACGGAGCGGGGGGTTTTACGAGCAGTACTTC
TRBD1 | - | TRBJ1-6 | TRBV4-3 | CASSPSTGLGSPLHF | TGCGCCAGCAGCCCCTCGACAGGGCTTGGCTCACCCCTCCACTTT
- | - | TRBJ2-5 | TRBV30 | CAWSVRGETQYF | TGTGCCTGGAGTGTAAGGGGGGAGACCCAGTACTTC
- | - | TRBJ2-5 | TRBV5-6 | CASSPVRPGYGETQYF | TGTGCCAGCAGCCCGGTCCGTCCCGGGTACGGAGAGACCCAGTACTTC
- | - | TRBJ2-1 | TRBV19 | CASSPVPAGLLDNEQFF | TGTGCCAGTAGTCCCGTACCCGCAGGGTTGTTGGACAATGAGCAGTTCTTC
- | - | TRBJ1-2 | TRBV7-9 | CSSSLGTFGYTF | TGTTCCAGCAGCTTGGGGACATTTGGCTACACCTTC
TRBD1 | - | TRBJ1-1 | TRBV11-2 | CASSFLQGGTEAFF | TGTGCCAGCAGCTTCCTACAGGGGGGGACTGAAGCTTTCTTT
- | - | TRBJ1-1 | TRBV7-9 | CSSILSGTLNTEAFF | TGTTCCAGCATCTTATCCGGGACACTTAACACTGAAGCTTTCTTT
TRBD2 | - | TRBJ2-7 | TRBV9 | CASSVGAGLGEQYF | TGTGCCAGCAGCGTAGGAGCGGGGTTGGGCGAGCAGTACTTC
- | - | TRBJ2-2 | TRBV7-3 | CASSSTTANTGELFF | TGTGCCAGCAGCTCCACGACAGCGAACACCGGGGAGCTGTTTTTT
TRBD2 | - | TRBJ2-1 | TRBV7-2 | CASSPEGGGYNEQFF | TGTGCCAGCAGCCCCGAGGGCGGGGGATACAATGAGCAGTTCTTC
- | - | TRBJ2-7 | TRBV7-9 | CSSGGTADEQYF | TGTTCCAGCGGAGGGACCGCAGACGAGCAGTACTTC
- | - | TRBJ1-1 | TRBV10-2 | CASSQFSTGNTEAFF | TGCGCCAGCAGTCAATTTTCTACTGGGAACACTGAAGCTTTCTTT